A single TCR beta chain is shown here with its context. This specimen belongs to a study of CD8 T cells in Susac syndrome. The CDR3 has 17 residues. Germline CDR1 reads GTSNPN; CDR2 reads SVGIG (reference sequence). Trimming shortened V by 0 bases and J by 0 bases, and 12 bases separated the two germline ends. An amount of RNA that ranged from 0.5 to 1 ug was reverse transcribed with random hexamers. Across 54 Vbeta and 13 Jbeta, TCR beta CDR3 was amplified with immunoSEQ multiplex PCR. TCRdb ran MiXCR on the immunoSEQ multiplex PCR reads and lists one entry per CDR3 protein. Of about 300,000 distinct CDR3 sequences in the sample, 92% were seen once.

The specimen was CD4+ T cells from PBMCs. The chain employs TRBV30 and TRBJ2-6, with no clear D. The sequence derives from a human donor with multiple sclerosis. For the CDR3, the DNA is TGTGCCTGGAGTGTATCCGGCAGGAACTCTGGGGCCAACGTCCTGACTTTC. It translates to CAWSVSGRNSGANVLTF.